The entry that follows covers one T cell receptor beta chain sequence. In TCRdb, the RT-PCR reads were re-called with MiXCR into one record per CDR3 protein. The table includes more than 450,000 distinct CDR3 sequences, approximately 10% detected once. This sample is part of a study of response to subunit inactivated influenza vaccine. Germline assignment: CDR1 MNHEY and CDR2 SVGEGT. There are 15 residues in the CDR3. V lost 6 bases and J lost 7, with 21 bases in between. These same records also appear under a second study, on T cells expressing NK-cell markers. That source adds: TCR beta cDNA was made by 5'RACE template switching with UMIs. The use of an anti-gamma-delta TCR antibody, which was added in several experiments, restricted sorting to T cells expressing alpha-beta TCR. Dominant NKG2C+ clonotype frequencies of roughly 1.0-8% of CD8+ T cells were measured in over 5 donors. Where a handful of donors were concerned, these clonotypes also led the CD3+CD56-NKG2C+ fraction. Whether expanded NKG2C+ T cell clones were HCMV-specific remained unclear.

The clonotype comes from a man between 50 and 59 years old who received an inactivated influenza vaccine. The sample here was PBMCs from blood, taken on the day of vaccination. The chain joins TRBV6-2 or TRBV6-3 to TRBJ1-2; D perhaps matches TRBD1 (5 bases). This CDR3 reads CASSFMPGRKPGYTF. The CDR3 DNA follows: TGTGCCAGCAGCTTCATGCCGGGACGGAAGCCTGGCTACACCTTC.